The clone carrying this T cell receptor beta chain was found a few times. This entry belongs to a study of blood T cell repertoires in COVID-19. CDR1 is SGHDT, CDR2 YYEEEE, per germline. Trimming shortened V by 1 base and J by 3 bases, and 16 bases separated the two germline ends. The CDR3 consists of 16 residues. Authors' analysis steps: Using reference gene primer amplification, nucleated cell counts were estimated. Generated by immunoSEQ multiplex PCR, the TCRdb table keeps only in-frame clones and is missing some. V, J and clone size reflect that table, while D and trimming were determined from the DNA. Of 150,000 to 200,000 clones listed, just under 85% are singletons.

The receptor comes from a woman older than 75 with acute or convalescent COVID-19. Sequenced sample: peripheral blood. This sequence joins TRBV5-6 and TRBJ1-1; D not resolved. CDR3 DNA sequence: TGTGCCAGCAGCTTGCTGGCAGGTCTTTTTGACACTGAAGCTTTCTTT. Protein sequence: CASSLLAGLFDTEAFF.